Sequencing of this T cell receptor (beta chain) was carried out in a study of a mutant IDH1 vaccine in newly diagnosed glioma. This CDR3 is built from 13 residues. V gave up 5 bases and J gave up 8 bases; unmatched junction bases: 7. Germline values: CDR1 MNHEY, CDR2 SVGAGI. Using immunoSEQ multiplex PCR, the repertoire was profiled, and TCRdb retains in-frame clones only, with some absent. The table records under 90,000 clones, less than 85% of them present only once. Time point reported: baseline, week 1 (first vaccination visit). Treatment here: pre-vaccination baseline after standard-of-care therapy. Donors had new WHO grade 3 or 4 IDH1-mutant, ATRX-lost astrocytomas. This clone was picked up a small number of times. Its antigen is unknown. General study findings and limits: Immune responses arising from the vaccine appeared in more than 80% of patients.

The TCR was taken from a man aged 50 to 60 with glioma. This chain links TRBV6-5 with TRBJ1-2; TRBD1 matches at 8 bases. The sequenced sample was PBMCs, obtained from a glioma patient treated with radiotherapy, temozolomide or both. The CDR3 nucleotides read TGTGCCAGCAGTCCCCCAGGGGGCCGGGGCTACACCTTC. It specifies CASSPPGGRGYTF.